Reported below is one T cell receptor beta chain. The source of the sample is a study of preoperative IRX-2 immunotherapy in early breast cancer. Sequencing used immunoSEQ multiplex PCR; TCRdb keeps in-frame clones, though not all of them. The table includes 2,500 to 3,000 clones, roughly 76% detected once. Treatment in this sample: preoperative locoregional IRX-2 cytokine immunotherapy. Patients received preoperative, locoregional IRX-2 cytokine immunotherapy in a phase Ib study. The origin of this receptor is a human donor with breast cancer. The sample here was tumor tissue, taken after IRX-2 immunotherapy.

CDR3 sequence: CASLPSGSSYNSPLHF. CDR3 sequence (DNA): TGTGCCAGCTTACCCTCTGGGAGCTCCTATAATTCACCCCTCCACTTT. The V call is TRBV11-3, the J call TRBJ1-6; no definite D call. Germline V gene data show CDR1 as SGHNT and CDR2 as YENEEA. The CDR3 contains 16 residues. Trimming pared 8 bases from V and 0 bases from J, leaving 14 bases between.